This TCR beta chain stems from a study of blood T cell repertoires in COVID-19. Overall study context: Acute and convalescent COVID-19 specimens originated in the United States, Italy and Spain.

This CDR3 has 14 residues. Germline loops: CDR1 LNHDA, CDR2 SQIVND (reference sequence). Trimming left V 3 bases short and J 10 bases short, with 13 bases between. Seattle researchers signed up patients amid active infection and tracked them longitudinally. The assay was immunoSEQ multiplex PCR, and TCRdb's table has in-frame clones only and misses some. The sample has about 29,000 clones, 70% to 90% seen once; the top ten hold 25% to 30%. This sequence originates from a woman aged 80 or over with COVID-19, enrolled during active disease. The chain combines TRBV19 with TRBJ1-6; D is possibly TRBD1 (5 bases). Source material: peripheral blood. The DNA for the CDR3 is TGTGCCAGTAGTATGGTGAGGGGAGGATCACCCCTCCACTTT. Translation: CASSMVRGGSPLHF.